This T cell receptor beta chain appears in the sequencing data of a study of neurological immune-mediated disorders. This clonotype was seen only a few times. Its antigen is undetermined. A much larger clone lies one base from this, so it may be a read error. 5'RACE employing 10-nucleotide random UMIs yielded the cDNA. One entry per CDR3 protein results from TCRdb running MiXCR on the 5' RACE reads. The sample contains approximately 46,000 distinct CDR3 sequences, roughly 3.2% of which appear only once. Study findings and constraints: The phylogenetic placement of 18 of 34 multiple sclerosis patients' repertoires in one related-CDR3 cluster constitutes a possible signature. The study found no CDR3 amino acid sequences shared by expanded clones across subjects, suggesting private repertoires in all groups. HTLV-1-associated myelopathy led in TCR clonal expansion, while multiple sclerosis ranked lowest, below healthy controls.

This CDR3 is built from 15 residues. CDR1 is DFQATT, CDR2 SNEGSKA, per germline (reference sequence). This receptor was obtained from a woman aged 50 to 65 with multiple sclerosis. Source material: PBMCs. The J gene is TRBJ1-6, the V gene TRBV20-1; D is perhaps TRBD1 (5 bases). CDR3 amino acids: CSASDAGTGNSPLNF. CDR3 nucleotides: TGCAGTGCTAGCGATGCCGGGACGGGAAATTCACCCCTCAACTTT.